These 24 T cell receptor beta chains were sequenced from one sample in a study of CDR3 diversity in severe acne. TCRdb re-called the PCR reads with MiXCR, one entry per CDR3 protein. Among fewer than 100,000 distinct CDR3 sequences listed, around 53% were seen once. Material: blood. These receptors originate from a male donor in good health, without acne.

This clonotype was seen just once. The chain has TRBV7-2 and TRBJ2-6, with D possibly TRBD1 on 5 matching bases. The CDR3 loop spans 16 amino acids. Germline V lookup: CDR1 SGHTA, CDR2 FQGNSA. V was shortened by 1 base and J by 0 bases, with 7 bases between the two germline ends. CDR3 sequence: CASSLEGPSGANVLTF. CDR3 in DNA: TGTGCCAGCAGCTTAGAGGGGCCCTCTGGGGCCAACGTCCTGACTTTC.

Details on this clonotype: A read error is possible here, since a much larger clone lies one base away. This chain uses TRBV25-1 with TRBJ2-1; no clear D. V was trimmed by 1 base and J by 13 bases, leaving 14 bases between them. The CDR3 has 13 residues. Per germline, CDR1 MGHDK and CDR2 SYGVNS. CDR3 DNA: TGTGCCAGCAGTGAATGGTTGCAAGAGACCCAGTTCTTC. This encodes CASSEWLQETQFF. Filled out from reference TRBV25-1 and TRBJ2-1, the complete variable domain reads EADIYQTPRYLVIGTGKKITLECSQTMGHDKMYWYQQDPGMELHLIHYSYGVNSTEKGDLSSESTVSRIRTEHFPLTLESARPSHTSQYLCASSEWLQETQFFGPGTRLTVL.

The chain joins TRBV6-5 to TRBJ2-7; 16 bases fit TRBD2. Germline assignment: CDR1 MNHEY and CDR2 SVGAGI. V was clipped by 2 bases and J by 6 bases; unmatched bases: 4. The CDR3 covers 16 residues. CDR3 in DNA: TGTGCCAGCAGTTACGGGACTAGCGGGAGGGAAGGCGAGCAGTACTTC. It yields the protein CASSYGTSGREGEQYF.

Notes on this clonotype: Possible read error: a much larger clone is one base away. The V gene is TRBV7-9, the J gene TRBJ1-1, with 10 bases matching TRBD1. Germline V lookup: CDR1 SEHNR, CDR2 FQNEAQ (reference sequence). CDR3 length: 13 residues. DNA of the CDR3: TGTGCCAGCAGCCAGGGACAGGGGATTGAAGTTTTCTTT. As protein: CASSQGQGIEVFF.

At least ten counts were recorded for this clonotype. The chain uses TRBV24-1 and TRBJ2-1; D remains ambiguous. This CDR3 comprises 11 residues. Germline values: CDR1 KGHDR, CDR2 SFDVKD. Trimming stripped 9 bases from V and 7 bases from J, with 9 bases between. The CDR3 DNA follows: TGTGCCACCGTGTCAGGAAATGAGCAGTTCTTC. It is translated as CATVSGNEQFF.

Ten or more counts support this clonotype. The chain carries TRBV12-3 or TRBV12-4 and TRBJ2-3; either TRBD1 or TRBD2 may fit D (6 bases each). The length of the CDR3 is 14 residues. V was cut by 3 bases and J by 3 bases, with 10 bases left in between. CDR3 nucleotide sequence: TGTGCCAGCAGTTTCTCGGGGGCGACAGATACGCAGTATTTT. Its protein is CASSFSGATDTQYF.

This clonotype was seen more than once but under ten times. This chain connects TRBV25-1 to TRBJ1-5; D not certain. CDR3 length: 16 residues. Germline V CDR1 and CDR2: MGHDK, SYGVNS. Trimming pared 5 bases from V and 2 bases from J, leaving 16 bases between. The DNA of the CDR3 is TGTGCCAGCAGTTTCAGTTTTGGTTCTGGCAATCAGCCCCAGCATTTT. Translating gives CASSFSFGSGNQPQHF.

The rearrangement uses TRBV19 and TRBJ2-7, with TRBD1 identical over 8 bases. The CDR3 consists of 16 residues. Trimming took 9 bases from V and 4 from J; bases not matched to a gene: 17. From germline, CDR1 is LNHDA and CDR2 SQIVND (reference sequence). CDR3 bases: TGTGCCAGCAGTTACCCTACAGGGGGGCACGTTTACGAGCAGTACTTC. This gives the protein CASSYPTGGHVYEQYF.

The genes are TRBV11-2 and TRBJ2-3; D call uncertain. Germline V gene data show CDR1 as SGHAT and CDR2 as FQNNGV. The V end was cut by 5 bases, the J end by 5 bases, with 8 bases between. The CDR3 sequence is 12 residues long. Written as DNA, the CDR3 is TGTGCCAGCAGCCCAGAGGTAGATACGCAGTATTTT. Its translation is CASSPEVDTQYF. The variable domain in full, with the rest retrieved from reference TRBV11-2 and TRBJ2-3, is EAGVAQSPRYKIIEKRQSVAFWCNPISGHATLYWYQQILGQGPKLLIQFQNNGVVDDSQLPKDRFSAERLKGVDSTLKIQPAKLEDSAVYLCASSPEVDTQYFGPGTRLTVL.

The V gene is TRBV2, the J gene TRBJ2-7; D gene unclear. CDR3 length: 12 residues. The V and J ends lost 9 bases and 6 bases respectively, with 15 bases between them. Germline CDR1 reads SNHLY; CDR2 reads FYNNEI. The CDR3 DNA reads as TGTGCCAGTGCCGTGCTCTCCACCGAGCAGTACTTC. Its protein product is CASAVLSTEQYF.

This chain joins TRBV12-3 or TRBV12-4 and TRBJ1-1, with D unclear. V lost 1 base and J 0 bases, leaving 6 bases between the germline ends. CDR3 length: 14 residues. CDR3 loop: CASSLEMMNTEAFF. The CDR3 nucleotides read TGTGCCAGCAGTTTAGAAATGATGAACACTGAAGCTTTCTTT.

In regard to this clonotype: The junction shows a germline mismatch at one end, possibly a read error. This CDR3 reads CNVEDGTSGTNEQYF. As DNA, the CDR3 is TGCAACGTTGAGGACGGGACTAGCGGGACTAACGAGCAGTACTTC. The V and J genes are TRBV29-1 and TRBJ2-1; 13 bases are a match to TRBD2. The tail of the sequence fits TRBJ2-7 better, so the J call may be wrong. The CDR3 extends over 15 amino acids. Germline-derived CDR1 and CDR2 are SQVTM and ANQGSEA.

This clonotype was seen once. No conserved phenylalanine or tryptophan ends this CDR3, so it is likely a read error. This chain joins TRBV10-3 and TRBJ1-2; no firm D call. The CDR3 runs to 13 residues. Germline-derived CDR1 and CDR2 are ENHRY and SYGVKD. Trimming took 4 bases from V and 8 from J, leaving 14 bases between them. The CDR3 region has the DNA TGTGCCATCAGTGTGGACGGCCGGGTCGGCTACACCCTC. It translates to CAISVDGRVGYTL.

The table lists this clonotype with many counts. The V and J genes are TRBV3-1 and TRBJ1-3; D is ambiguous. The V end lost 5 bases, the J end lost 5 bases, and 13 bases lay between the germline ends. CDR1 is LGHDT and CDR2 is YNNKEL in the germline V gene (reference sequence). This CDR3 comprises 14 residues. CDR3 protein: CASSKPGTRNTIYF. The DNA for the CDR3 is TGTGCCAGCAGCAAACCGGGAACCCGAAACACCATATATTTT.

The genes are TRBV11-2 and TRBJ2-7; 7 nucleotides match TRBD2. The V gene end was trimmed by 0 bases and the J gene end by 4 bases; junction bases not matched to a gene: 9. Germline values: CDR1 SGHAT, CDR2 FQNNGV. This CDR3 has 16 residues. The CDR3 here is CASSLDWTGGSYEQYF. CDR3 nucleotides: TGTGCCAGCAGCTTAGATTGGACTGGCGGGAGTTACGAGCAGTACTTC.

This clonotype is judged medium-sized. The gene calls are TRBV9 and TRBJ1-6; D perhaps matches TRBD1 (6 bases). Trimming removed 0 bases at V and 10 bases at J, with 14 bases between. CDR3 length equals 15 residues. The V gene's germline CDR1 is SGDLS and CDR2 YYNGEE. DNA for the CDR3: TGTGCCAGCAGCGTAGTGATGGGGGCTGGGTCACCCCTCCACTTT. Amino acids: CASSVVMGAGSPLHF.

This clonotype was counted between two and nine times. V usage is TRBV9 and J usage is TRBJ2-1; maybe TRBD2 (6 bases). Deletions cut 7 bases from V and 1 base from J, with 6 bases between. This CDR3 is 12 amino acids long. CDR1 is SGDLS and CDR2 is YYNGEE in the germline V gene. This chain's CDR3 is CASGGSYNEQFF. In nucleotides, the CDR3 is TGTGCCAGCGGGGGGTCCTACAATGAGCAGTTCTTC. The whole variable domain, filled in from reference TRBV9 and TRBJ2-1, reads DSGVTQTPKHLITATGQRVTLRCSPRSGDLSVYWYQQSLDQGLQFLIQYYNGEERAKGNILERFSAQQFPDLHSELNLSSLELGDSALYFCASGGSYNEQFFGPGTRLTVL.

The J gene is TRBJ2-2, the V gene TRBV10-3; 11 nucleotides match TRBD2. From germline, CDR1 is ENHRY and CDR2 SYGVKD. V was pared by 10 bases and J by 1 base, with 5 bases of the junction left unmatched. This CDR3 is built from 15 residues. For the CDR3, the DNA is TGTGCCACCGAGGGGACTAGCGGGAACACCGGGGAGCTGTTTTTT. Translation gives CATEGTSGNTGELFF.

The sample holds many counts of this clonotype. The gene calls are TRBV6-5 and TRBJ1-1; a possible D gene is TRBD1 (5 bases). V lost 5 bases, J lost 3 bases, and 25 bases lay in between. This CDR3 has 18 amino acids. Germline V gives CDR1 MNHEY, CDR2 SVGAGI. CDR3 in amino acids: CASSSGTVGFAYDTEAFF. The CDR3 nucleotides are TGTGCCAGCAGTAGCGGGACCGTAGGTTTTGCTTATGACACTGAAGCTTTCTTT.

The rearrangement joins TRBV20-1 to TRBJ1-6, with 7 bases aligning to TRBD1. The CDR3 runs to 13 residues. In germline, CDR1 is DFQATT, CDR2 SNEGSKA (reference sequence). J lost 7 bases, V lost 4 bases, and 4 bases had no gene match. CDR3 in DNA: TGCAGTGCTACCGGGACAGCCAATTCACCCCTCCACTTT. It yields the protein CSATGTANSPLHF.

This clonotype was observed a handful of times. The chain recombines TRBV10-1 with TRBJ1-5; D gene unclear. The CDR3 sequence is 21 residues long. V was clipped by 0 bases and J by 7 bases, with 31 bases between them. Germline-derived CDR1 and CDR2 are WNHNN and SYGVQD (reference sequence). The CDR3 bases are TGCGCCAGCAGTGAGTCTGACACATTGATGGCACAGCGGAGTCTCGGCCAGCCCCAGCATTTT. Translated: CASSESDTLMAQRSLGQPQHF.

The chain joins TRBV2 to TRBJ2-6; D gene unclear. Germline V gene lookup returns CDR1 SNHLY and CDR2 FYNNEI. The V gene lost 6 bases and the J gene lost 0 bases, with 12 bases spanning the gap. The CDR3 has 16 amino acids. CDR3 sequence (DNA): TGTGCCAGCAGCACTGTCGCAACCTCTGGGGCCAACGTCCTGACTTTC. Encoded protein: CASSTVATSGANVLTF.

The chain links TRBV27 to TRBJ2-1, with a tentative D call TRBD1 (6 bases). The CDR3 length is 16 residues. Germline assignment: CDR1 MNHEY and CDR2 SMNVEV (reference sequence). V was pared by 2 bases and J by 9 bases, with 20 bases between. CDR3 bases: TGTGCCAGCAGTTTAGGGGGCAGGGGAACCCACAGTGAGCAGTTCTTC. This codes for CASSLGGRGTHSEQFF.

The chain couples TRBV9 to TRBJ2-7; TRBD1 agrees at 12 bases. The junction had 20 bases not matched to a gene; V was cut back by 7 bases and J by 6 bases. Germline assignment: CDR1 SGDLS and CDR2 YYNGEE. The CDR3 length is 18 residues. The CDR3 DNA sequence: TGTGCCAGCTGCGCGTTCTCCATTGTGGGGACAGGGGGCTCCGAGCAGTACTTC. It encodes CASCAFSIVGTGGSEQYF.